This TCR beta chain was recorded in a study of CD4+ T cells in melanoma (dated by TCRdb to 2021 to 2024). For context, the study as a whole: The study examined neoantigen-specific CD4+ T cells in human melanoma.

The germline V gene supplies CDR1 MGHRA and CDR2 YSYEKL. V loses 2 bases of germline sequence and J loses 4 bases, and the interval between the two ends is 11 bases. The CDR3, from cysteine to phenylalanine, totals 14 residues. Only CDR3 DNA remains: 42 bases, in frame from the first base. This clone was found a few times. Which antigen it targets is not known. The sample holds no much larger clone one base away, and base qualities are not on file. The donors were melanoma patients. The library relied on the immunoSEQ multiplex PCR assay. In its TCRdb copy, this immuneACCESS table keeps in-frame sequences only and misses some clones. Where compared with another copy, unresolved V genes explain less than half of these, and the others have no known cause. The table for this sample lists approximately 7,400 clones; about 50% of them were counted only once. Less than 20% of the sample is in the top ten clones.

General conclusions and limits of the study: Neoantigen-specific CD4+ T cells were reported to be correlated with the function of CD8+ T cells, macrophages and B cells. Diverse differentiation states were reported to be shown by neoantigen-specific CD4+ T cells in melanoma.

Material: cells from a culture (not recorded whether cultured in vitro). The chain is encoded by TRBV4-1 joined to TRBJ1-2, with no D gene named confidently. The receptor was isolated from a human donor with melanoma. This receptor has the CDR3 CASSQIGGSYGYTF. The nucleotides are TGCGCCAGCAGCCAAATAGGTGGGAGCTATGGCTACACCTTC.